Detailed here is one TCR beta chain. Its antigen is as yet unknown. The data were obtained in a study of shared clonotypes between healthy human individuals. Clones were read by immunoSEQ multiplex PCR, and TCRdb kept only the in-frame ones, dropping some. The data show some 2.1 million clones, roughly 96% seen once. Study observations and caveats: Clonotype sharing among donors likely depends on sequencing depth. A small donor pool kept down the genetic and exposure-history diversity that was represented. In several donors, roughly 5.2% of naive CD4 clonotypes appeared in common.

V shed 0 bases and J shed 4 bases, with 2 bases lying between them. CDR3 length equals 11 residues. The germline V gene encodes CDR1 DFQATT and CDR2 SNEGSKA (reference sequence). The specimen was naive CD4+ T cells sorted from blood. Subset: CD45RA+ positively selected. The clonotype was recovered from a man between 18 and 29 years old in good health. This chain joins TRBV20-1 and TRBJ2-3; unclear D gene. The CDR3 DNA sequence: TGCAGTGCTAGAGAGCCAGATACGCAGTATTTT. This translates into CSAREPDTQYF.